The clone carrying this TCR beta chain has at least ten counts. These data originate in a study of T cells in Graves' hyperthyroidism and ophthalmopathy. CDR1 and CDR2 from the germline V gene are MDHEN and SYDVKM. The CDR3 has 12 amino acids. The ends were cut back, 6 bases at V and 5 bases at J, with 10 bases in the middle. Amplification yielded TCR beta CDR3 regions, with RNA transcripts as the source. During a first-round RT-PCR of the TCR CDR3, the HTBI primer set was used. TCRdb fed the multiplex PCR reads into MiXCR, producing one record per CDR3 protein. The sample contains about 500,000 distinct CDR3 sequences, roughly 16% of which appear only once.

This TCR came from a woman aged 30 to 39 with Graves' ophthalmopathy. The rearrangement joins TRBV28 to TRBJ2-5; TRBD2 is a possible D gene (6 bases). Sequencing input: blood. The DNA for the CDR3 is TGTGCCAGCAGGGACGCGGGGGAGACCCAGTACTTC. Translating gives CASRDAGETQYF.